Listed below are T cell receptor beta chains from one sample, sequenced in a study of a mutant IDH1 vaccine in newly diagnosed glioma. No antigen has been assigned to these receptors. Some clones are missing from TCRdb's copy, which holds only in-frame ones; the method was immunoSEQ multiplex PCR. In the table there are about 38,000 clones, more than 75% of which are singletons. The material was PBMCs, obtained from a glioma patient whose treatment included an IDH1 peptide vaccine. These receptors originate from a man in his forties or fifties with glioma. Each CDR3 is given with its conserved first and last residue. The D gene is left open where the match is weak. A clone size is listed for some rows: how often the clone was seen (once, few, many), or a class if it is expanded.

16	-	TRBV5-1	-	TRBJ2-6	CASSLADPAGANVLTF	TGCGCCAGCAGCTTGGCGGATCCGGCTGGGGCCAACGTCCTGACTTTC
15	-	TRBV6-8	few	TRBJ2-5	CASSYSLGFRETQYF	TGTGCCAGCAGTTACTCGCTGGGGTTCCGGGAGACCCAGTACTTC
14	-	TRBV5-4	-	TRBJ2-5	CASSTPDSQETQYF	TGTGCCAGCAGCACCCCGGACTCGCAAGAGACCCAGTACTTC
17	-	TRBV2	-	TRBJ2-7	CASSLGGTEPYSYEQYF	TGTGCCAGCAGTTTGGGGGGGACAGAACCCTACTCCTACGAGCAGTACTTC
12	-	TRBV18	-	TRBJ2-5	CASSPMEETQYF	TGTGCCAGCTCACCAATGGAAGAGACCCAGTACTTC
14	-	TRBV9	-	TRBJ1-1	CASSVAGADTEAFF	TGTGCCAGCAGCGTCGCAGGCGCGGACACTGAAGCTTTCTTT
14	-	TRBV4-1	few	TRBJ2-1	CASSQDQQFREQFF	TGCGCCAGCAGCCAAGATCAACAGTTCAGGGAGCAGTTCTTC
17	TRBD1	TRBV14	once	TRBJ1-1	CASSQPGGGTANTEAFF	TGTGCCAGCAGTCAGCCGGGGGGTGGGACAGCGAACACTGAAGCTTTCTTT
14	-	TRBV4-2	-	TRBJ1-3	CASSPQRSGNTIYF	TGTGCCAGCAGCCCCCAACGGTCCGGAAACACCATATATTTT
11	-	TRBV7-9	-	TRBJ2-7	CASSSMGEQYF	TGTGCCAGCAGCTCGATGGGGGAGCAGTACTTC
16	-	TRBV7-2	-	TRBJ1-1	CASTDQGFRYIRNAFF	TGTGCCAGCACAGATCAGGGGTTCAGGTATATAAGAAACGCTTTCTTT
13	TRBD2	TRBV29-1	-	TRBJ2-7	CSSSGGSVNEQYF	TGCAGCTCCAGCGGGGGGTCGGTGAACGAGCAGTACTTC
15	-	TRBV19	-	TRBJ1-2	CASTGRLENIYGYTF	TGTGCCAGTACCGGAAGGCTAGAAAATATCTATGGCTACACCTTC
14	TRBD1	TRBV10-3	-	TRBJ1-1	CAISPTGSNTEAFF	TGTGCCATCAGCCCGACAGGGAGTAACACTGAAGCTTTCTTT
15	-	TRBV7-2	-	TRBJ1-6	CASSLNSLTGSPLHF	TGTGCCAGCAGCTTGAACTCCCTCACGGGTTCACCCCTCCACTTT
15	-	TRBV4-2	-	TRBJ2-5	CASSQGQGGQETQYF	TGTGCCAGCAGCCAAGGTCAGGGGGGCCAAGAGACCCAGTACTTC
16	-	TRBV19	-	TRBJ1-5	CASSIAGQFSNQPQHF	TGTGCCAGTAGTATAGCGGGACAATTTAGCAATCAGCCCCAGCATTTT
13	-	TRBV7-2	-	TRBJ2-6	CASKFSGANVLTF	TGTGCCAGCAAGTTCTCTGGGGCCAACGTCCTGACTTTC
13	TRBD1	TRBV19	-	TRBJ2-5	CASRLDRGETQYF	TGTGCCAGTAGGCTTGACAGGGGAGAGACCCAGTACTTC
14	-	TRBV7-9	few	TRBJ1-4	CASRQTGGSEKLFF	TGTGCCAGCAGACAGACGGGGGGGTCTGAAAAACTGTTTTTT
14	TRBD1	TRBV27	-	TRBJ1-4	CASSTDRSGEKLFF	TGTGCCAGCAGTACGGACAGGTCGGGTGAAAAACTGTTTTTT
15	-	TRBV19	-	TRBJ1-6	CASHEVGPHNSPLHF	TGTGCCAGTCATGAAGTTGGACCGCATAATTCACCCCTCCACTTT
15	TRBD1	TRBV6-6	-	TRBJ2-3	CASNPGQGAPDTQYF	TGTGCCAGCAACCCGGGACAGGGGGCACCAGATACGCAGTATTTT
13	-	TRBV7-9	few	TRBJ1-2	CASRGGANYGYTF	TGTGCCAGCCGGGGAGGGGCAAACTATGGCTACACCTTC
14	-	TRBV29-1	-	TRBJ2-5	CSVVLGGIQETQYF	TGCAGCGTCGTTTTAGGGGGGATCCAAGAGACCCAGTACTTC
14	-	TRBV5-6	-	TRBJ2-7	CASSLAGWSYEQYF	TGTGCCAGCAGCTTGGCCGGATGGTCCTACGAGCAGTACTTC
14	TRBD1	TRBV7-9	once	TRBJ1-4	CASSPQGALEKLFF	TGTGCCAGCAGTCCTCAGGGGGCCTTGGAAAAACTGTTTTTT
11	-	TRBV2	few	TRBJ1-1	CASSDRDKAFF	TGTGCCAGCAGTGACAGGGACAAAGCTTTCTTT
13	TRBD1	TRBV10-3	-	TRBJ2-5	CAISEGTEGAQYF	TGTGCCATCAGTGAGGGGACAGAGGGGGCCCAGTACTTC
11	-	TRBV6-1	-	TRBJ2-7	CASSPHYEQYF	TGTGCCAGCAGCCCTCATTACGAGCAGTACTTC
16	-	TRBV27	-	TRBJ1-2	CASSLSVAGTTYGYTF	TGTGCCAGCAGTTTATCGGTGGCAGGGACTACCTATGGCTACACCTTC
12	-	TRBV6-5	-	TRBJ2-7	CASRNQKYEQYF	TGTGCCAGCAGGAACCAGAAGTACGAGCAGTACTTC
13	-	TRBV7-9	-	TRBJ1-1	CASSFDGYTEAFF	TGTGCCAGCAGCTTCGACGGTTACACTGAAGCTTTCTTT
15	-	TRBV6-5	-	TRBJ2-1	CASSRTASSYNEQFF	TGTGCCAGCAGCCGGACTGCGTCCTCCTACAATGAGCAGTTCTTC
15	-	TRBV7-6	few	TRBJ2-7	CASSPQTESRGEQYF	TGTGCCAGCAGCCCGCAGACGGAGTCTCGAGGTGAGCAGTACTTC
14	-	TRBV11-3	-	TRBJ2-3	CASSRDYGTDTQYF	TGTGCCAGCAGCCGTGACTACGGCACAGATACGCAGTATTTT
16	-	TRBV4-1	-	TRBJ2-5	CASSRALTGGQETQYF	TGCGCCAGCAGCCGGGCTCTGACAGGAGGTCAAGAGACCCAGTACTTC
13	-	TRBV5-6	-	TRBJ1-4	CASSRERSEKLFF	TGTGCCAGCAGTAGAGAACGGTCGGAAAAACTGTTTTTT
16	TRBD1	TRBV6-6	once	TRBJ1-6	CASRSPQGSANSPLHF	TGTGCCAGCAGAAGCCCACAGGGGTCGGCCAATTCACCCCTCCACTTT
14	-	TRBV7-2	-	TRBJ2-7	CASSLALTSYEQYF	TGTGCCAGCAGCTTAGCACTAACCTCCTACGAGCAGTACTTC
16	TRBD1	TRBV5-6	once	TRBJ1-2	CASSLAWTGGSGGYTF	TGTGCCAGCAGCTTGGCCTGGACAGGGGGGTCCGGTGGCTACACCTTC
16	TRBD2	TRBV4-2	-	TRBJ2-3	CASSQEGTSGGDTQYF	TGTGCCAGCAGCCAAGAAGGGACTAGCGGGGGAGATACGCAGTATTTT
15	-	TRBV6-5	-	TRBJ1-4	CASRPAGLSGEKLFF	TGTGCCAGCAGACCCGCTGGTCTTTCGGGTGAAAAACTGTTTTTT
14	-	TRBV5-4	-	TRBJ2-7	CASSLKGVTYEQYF	TGTGCCAGCAGCCTAAAGGGGGTTACCTACGAGCAGTACTTC
12	-	TRBV6-5	-	TRBJ2-5	CASSPTAETQYF	TGTGCCAGCAGCCCGACAGCAGAGACCCAGTACTTC
14	-	TRBV5-6	-	TRBJ2-7	CASSLQGYSYEQYF	TGTGCCAGCAGCCTACAGGGTTACTCCTACGAGCAGTACTTC
14	TRBD1	TRBV25-1	-	TRBJ1-1	CASSWTGDGTEAFF	TGTGCCAGCAGTTGGACAGGGGATGGGACTGAAGCTTTCTTT
18	-	TRBV4-1	-	TRBJ2-7	CASSQDESRRSLSYEQYF	TGCGCCAGCAGCCAAGACGAATCCCGGCGGTCGCTCTCCTACGAGCAGTACTTC
15	TRBD2	TRBV30	once	TRBJ2-4	CAWSSGGLAKNIQYF	TGTGCCTGGAGCAGCGGGGGGTTAGCCAAAAACATTCAGTACTTC
14	-	TRBV6-6	-	TRBJ2-1	CASSAYNSYNEQFF	TGTGCCAGCAGTGCGTACAACTCCTACAATGAGCAGTTCTTC
15	-	TRBV6-6	-	TRBJ1-1	CASSFDKQGNTEAFF	TGTGCCAGCAGTTTCGATAAACAGGGGAACACTGAAGCTTTCTTT